The 32 T cell receptor beta chains below come from one sample, sequenced in a study of blood T cell repertoires in COVID-19. The repertoire was sequenced with immunoSEQ multiplex PCR; TCRdb's copy has only in-frame clones and lacks some. This sample has about 84,000 clones; around 80% occur once, and the top ten carry 35% to 40%. The sample consisted of peripheral blood. These TCRs come from a man older than 75 with active or convalescent COVID-19.

This chain uses TRBV10-3 with TRBJ1-5, with D tentatively TRBD1 (6 bases). The V end lost 2 bases, the J end lost 9 bases, and 17 bases lay between the germline ends. The CDR3 contains 15 residues. Germline CDR1 is ENHRY and CDR2 is SYGVKD. CDR3 coding DNA: TGTGCCATCAGTGAGGCAACAGGGTATAGATCGCCCCAGCATTTT. It specifies CAISEATGYRSPQHF.

J is TRBJ2-7 and V is TRBV12-3 or TRBV12-4, with TRBD1 matching 7 bases. This CDR3 has 13 residues. Trimming removed 7 bases from V and 4 bases from J; junction bases left unmatched: 7. CDR3 region: CASTRTGSYEQYF. The CDR3 nucleotides are TGTGCCAGCACCCGGACAGGATCTTACGAGCAGTACTTC.

This chain joins TRBV23-1 and TRBJ1-1, with D hard to call. TRBV23-1 is placed among ORFs of uncertain function. Trimming took off 6 bases at V and 3 bases at J, with 11 bases between the two ends. There are 13 residues in the CDR3. CDR3 residues: CASSPWRDTEAFF. CDR3 in DNA: TGCGCCAGCAGCCCCTGGAGGGACACTGAAGCTTTCTTT.

This chain joins TRBV7-2 and TRBJ2-5, with 8 bases that match TRBD1. V was clipped by 6 bases and J by 2 bases; unmatched bases: 8. CDR1 is SGHTA and CDR2 is FQGNSA in the germline V gene. This CDR3 spans 15 amino acids. The CDR3 here is CASSTGGLGQETQYF. The CDR3 DNA reads as TGTGCCAGCAGTACAGGGGGATTGGGGCAAGAGACCCAGTACTTC.

The rearrangement links TRBV5-5 to TRBJ2-3; D is uncertain. The V gene lost 0 bases and the J gene lost 1 base, with 9 bases spanning the gap. This CDR3 contains 15 residues. CDR1 and CDR2 from the germline V gene are SGHKS and YYEKEE (reference sequence). The CDR3 region has the DNA TGTGCCAGCAGCTTGGGGTCAACAGGCACAGATACGCAGTATTTT. The encoded protein is CASSLGSTGTDTQYF.

V usage is TRBV5-4 and J usage is TRBJ2-2; 9 bases fit TRBD2. Germline V lookup: CDR1 SGHNT, CDR2 YYREEE (reference sequence). With 0 bases clipped from V and 6 bases from J, the junction kept 6 bases outside the gene matches. There are 16 residues in the CDR3. The chain's CDR3 is CASSLGRLADPGELFF. The CDR3 bases are TGTGCCAGCAGCTTGGGGAGACTAGCGGACCCCGGGGAGCTGTTTTTT.

The chain is built from TRBV19 and TRBJ1-4; D might be TRBD1 (5 bases). The germline gives CDR1 LNHDA, CDR2 SQIVND (reference sequence). The CDR3 has 17 amino acids. Between the trimmed V and J ends, which lost 4 bases and 5 bases, there was a span of 20 bases. The CDR3 region is CASSSPGTPASNEKLFF. The CDR3, as DNA: TGTGCCAGTAGTAGCCCCGGGACTCCGGCATCCAATGAAAAACTGTTTTTT.

The rearrangement uses TRBV5-4 and TRBJ1-2; D unclear. In germline, CDR1 is SGHNT, CDR2 YYREEE (reference sequence). V lost 4 bases and J lost 4, with 17 bases in between. CDR3 size: 15 residues. The CDR3 DNA follows: TGTGCCAGCAGCCACTATAGTGCTCGAAGCTATGGCTACACCTTC. Translation: CASSHYSARSYGYTF.

The genes are TRBV18 and TRBJ1-5, with 7 nucleotides matching TRBD1. Germline V gene sequence: CDR1 KGHSH, CDR2 LQKENI. J was trimmed by 0 bases and V by 4 bases; bases with no gene match: 3. This CDR3 is built from 15 residues. The CDR3 sequence: CASSLQGYSNQPQHF. CDR3 DNA sequence: TGTGCCAGCTCACTACAGGGGTATAGCAATCAGCCCCAGCATTTT.

The chain recombines TRBV13 with TRBJ1-1, with TRBD1 identical over 12 bases. V trimming: 8 bases; J trimming: 3 bases; junction bases outside the gene matches: 7. The CDR3 covers 15 residues. Germline CDR1 PRHDT, CDR2 FYEKMQ (reference sequence). CDR3: CASGRDRGQDTEAFF. In DNA form, the CDR3 reads TGTGCCAGCGGCCGGGACAGGGGGCAGGACACTGAAGCTTTCTTT.

J is TRBJ2-7 and V is TRBV2; D perhaps matches TRBD2 (5 bases). Trimming cost V 4 bases and J 3 bases, with 10 bases left between them. The CDR3 covers 13 residues. Germline CDR1 and CDR2: SNHLY and FYNNEI. In DNA, the CDR3 is TGTGCCAGCAGTGGAGGGCAGTACTACGAGCAGTACTTC. It specifies CASSGGQYYEQYF. The full variable domain, its missing parts supplied by reference TRBV2 and TRBJ2-7, is EPEVTQTPSHQVTQMGQEVILRCVPISNHLYFYWYRQILGQKVEFLVSFYNNEISEKSEIFDDQFSVERPDGSNFTLKIRSTKLEDSAMYFCASSGGQYYEQYFGPGTRLTVT.

The chain uses TRBV7-8 and TRBJ2-5; 8 positions agree with TRBD2. This CDR3 region has 16 residues. Germline CDR1 and CDR2: SGHVS and FQNEAQ. The V and J ends lost 6 bases and 4 bases, in that order; junction bases with no gene match: 13. CDR3 nucleotides: TGTGCCAGCAGGGACGGACTAGCCGGGGGGGTAGAGACCCAGTACTTC. Translation gives CASRDGLAGGVETQYF.

The CDR3 spells CASSDTAAGYTF. Written as DNA, the CDR3 is TGTGCCAGCAGTGATACAGCTGCTGGCTACACCTTC. V gene TRBV6-1 combines with J gene TRBJ1-2; D unresolved. With 3 bases removed from V and 7 bases from J, the gap between germline ends came to 9 bases. Per the germline V gene, CDR1 is MNHNS and CDR2 is SASEGT. This CDR3 comprises 12 residues.

V and J are TRBV7-9 and TRBJ2-1; TRBD1 matches at 9 bases. Germline assignment: CDR1 SEHNR and CDR2 FQNEAQ (reference sequence). Unmatched junction bases numbered 6, after V lost 4 bases and J lost 5 bases. The CDR3 sequence is 15 residues long. CDR3 region: CASSSRTGADNEQFF. CDR3 DNA sequence: TGTGCCAGCAGCTCGCGGACAGGGGCTGACAATGAGCAGTTCTTC.

V gene TRBV18 combines with J gene TRBJ2-2; a possible D gene is TRBD1 (5 bases). Trimming removed 3 bases at V and 3 bases at J, with 17 bases between. The CDR3 totals 17 residues. Germline V gene lookup returns CDR1 KGHSH and CDR2 LQKENI. The CDR3 here is CASSPSFGAGHTGELFF. The CDR3 DNA reads TGTGCCAGCTCACCTTCTTTTGGGGCAGGGCACACCGGGGAGCTGTTTTTT.

This chain connects TRBV27 to TRBJ1-2; TRBD1 aligns across 7 bases. J was trimmed by 4 bases and V by 2 bases; bases with no gene match: 10. Germline values: CDR1 MNHEY, CDR2 SMNVEV (reference sequence). This CDR3 is built from 16 residues. CDR3 region: CASSLKGTDIIYGYTF. DNA for the CDR3: TGTGCCAGCAGTTTAAAGGGGACAGATATTATCTATGGCTACACCTTC.

The chain carries TRBV28 and TRBJ2-1, with TRBD2 identical over 8 bases. The germline V gene has CDR1 MDHEN and CDR2 SYDVKM. Germline trimming cut 7 bases from V and 5 bases from J; bases unmatched to any gene: 10. This CDR3 is built from 15 residues. The CDR3, as DNA: TGTGCCAGCACGAGCGGGGGACTAGGGGACAATGAGCAGTTCTTC. Translated: CASTSGGLGDNEQFF.

The chain recombines TRBV4-3 with TRBJ2-2, with 15 bases fitting TRBD2. V shed 4 bases and J 5 bases; nucleotides not matched to a gene: 2. The CDR3 length is 16 residues. Germline values: CDR1 LGHNA, CDR2 YSLEER. CDR3 bases: TGCGCCAGCAGCCTGGGACTAGCGGGAGGAACCGGGGAGCTGTTTTTT. This gives the protein CASSLGLAGGTGELFF.

The J gene is TRBJ2-7, the V gene TRBV5-1, with 11 bases matching TRBD1. The length of the CDR3 is 15 residues. The trim removed 4 bases at V and 4 bases at J, leaving 7 bases unmatched. From germline, CDR1 is SGHRS and CDR2 YFSETQ. As DNA, the CDR3 is TGCGCCAGCAGCCCCGGACAGGGGGCTTGGTACGAGCAGTACTTC. Translated: CASSPGQGAWYEQYF.

CDR3 bases: TGTGCCAGCAGCCTGAGAGGGAACGAGCAGTACTTC. It specifies CASSLRGNEQYF. V usage is TRBV6-5 and J usage is TRBJ2-7, with a tentative D call TRBD2 (5 bases). The germline V and J ends were trimmed by 6 bases and 5 bases, with 11 bases remaining between them. There are 12 residues in the CDR3. Germline CDR1 reads MNHEY; CDR2 reads SVGAGI.

The V gene is TRBV5-1, the J gene TRBJ1-1; 7 positions match TRBD1. Germline CDR1 SGHRS, CDR2 YFSETQ. The CDR3 has 15 residues. Trimming cost V 4 bases and J 6 bases; bases outside gene matches: 12. Written as DNA, the CDR3 is TGCGCCAGCAGCCACCCTGACAGGGAAGGAGCTGAAGCTTTCTTT. Translated: CASSHPDREGAEAFF. The full variable domain, rest sourced from reference TRBV5-1 and TRBJ1-1, is KAGVTQTPRYLIKTRGQQVTLSCSPISGHRSVSWYQQTPGQGLQFLFEYFSETQRNKGNFPGRFSGRQFSNSRSEMNVSTLELGDSALYLCASSHPDREGAEAFFGQGTRLTVV.

The chain links TRBV3-1 (or the pseudogene TRBV3-2) to TRBJ1-1; no reliable D call. The CDR3 sequence is 14 residues long. The V end lost 3 bases, the J end lost 1 base, and 9 bases lay between the germline ends. Per germline, CDR1 LGHDT and CDR2 YNNKEL (reference sequence). CDR3 in amino acids: CASSHSGKNTEAFF. The CDR3 bases are TGTGCCAGCAGCCACTCGGGGAAGAACACTGAAGCTTTCTTT.

CDR3 sequence: CASSVTDLHNSPLHF. CDR3 nucleotide sequence: TGTGCCAGCAGTGTCACGGACTTACATAATTCACCCCTCCACTTT. The V call is TRBV2, the J call TRBJ1-6; D unclear. The germline V gene has CDR1 SNHLY and CDR2 FYNNEI. With 4 bases removed from V and 5 bases from J, the gap between germline ends came to 12 bases. The CDR3 runs to 15 residues.

The chain employs TRBV6-6 and TRBJ2-6; 7 bases agree with TRBD1. This CDR3 region has 14 residues. J lost 2 bases, V lost 6 bases, and 1 base had no gene match. CDR1 is MNHNY, CDR2 SVGAGI, per germline (reference sequence). The CDR3 is CASSDRAGANVLTF. Written as DNA, the CDR3 is TGTGCCAGCAGCGACAGGGCTGGGGCCAACGTCCTGACTTTC.

The J gene is TRBJ2-2, the V gene TRBV28, with unresolved D. This CDR3 has 13 amino acids. Trimming removed 6 bases at V and 6 bases at J, with 11 bases between. Germline values: CDR1 MDHEN, CDR2 SYDVKM. The CDR3 reads CASRALYPGELFF. The CDR3 coding sequence is TGTGCCAGCAGAGCCTTATATCCCGGGGAGCTGTTTTTT.

The chain uses TRBV6-5 and TRBJ1-6; no reliable D call. CDR3 size: 12 residues. The ends were cut back, 7 bases at V and 7 bases at J, with 8 bases in the middle. Germline assignment: CDR1 MNHEY and CDR2 SVGAGI. The CDR3 nucleotides read TGTGCCAGCACCAACGGGAATTCACCCCTCCACTTT. This sequence encodes CASTNGNSPLHF.

V and J are TRBV6-1 and TRBJ2-5; D is perhaps TRBD1 (6 bases). V lost 1 base, J lost 5 bases, and 17 bases lay in between. This CDR3 spans 16 amino acids. Germline CDR1 reads MNHNS; CDR2 reads SASEGT. CDR3 in amino acids: CASSEVRQASWETQYF. The DNA of the CDR3 is TGTGCCAGCAGTGAAGTTAGACAGGCTAGCTGGGAGACCCAGTACTTC.

This chain links TRBV5-4 with TRBJ2-1; 9 bases are shared with TRBD2. V shed 4 bases and J 7 bases; nucleotides not matched to a gene: 15. Germline V gene lookup returns CDR1 SGHNT and CDR2 YYREEE (reference sequence). This CDR3 is built from 17 residues. CDR3 in amino acids: CASSPGGSGRSGNEQFF. The CDR3 DNA follows: TGTGCCAGCAGCCCGGGGGGTAGCGGGAGATCGGGGAATGAGCAGTTCTTC.

This chain links TRBV6-4 with TRBJ2-1, with D possibly TRBD2 on 6 matching bases. The V end lost 4 bases, the J end lost 0 bases, and 10 bases lay between the germline ends. Germline CDR1 reads MRHNA; CDR2 reads SNTAGT. There are 15 residues in the CDR3. CDR3: CASSVQTSSYNEQFF. CDR3 DNA sequence: TGTGCCAGCAGTGTACAGACTAGCTCCTACAATGAGCAGTTCTTC.

The V and J genes are TRBV15 and TRBJ1-4; the match to TRBD1 covers 10 bases. CDR1 is LNHNV and CDR2 is YYDKDF in the germline V gene (reference sequence). The J segment lost 7 bases and the V segment lost 2 bases, leaving 10 bases of the junction unmatched. The CDR3 consists of 17 residues. The DNA for the CDR3 is TGTGCCACCAGCAGATCATGGACAGGGGGTGAAGTTGAAAAACTGTTTTTT. It yields the protein CATSRSWTGGEVEKLFF.

The chain employs TRBV6-5 and TRBJ2-3; D is possibly TRBD2 (7 bases). The CDR3 loop spans 15 amino acids. V lost 4 bases, J lost 2 bases, and 13 bases lay in between. Germline lookup yields CDR1 MNHEY and CDR2 SVGAGI. Here the CDR3 reads CASSFRGGSTDTQYF. As DNA, the CDR3 is TGTGCCAGCAGTTTCAGGGGAGGGTCCACAGATACGCAGTATTTT.

This clone was seen a single time. The rearrangement joins TRBV30 to TRBJ2-1; D perhaps matches TRBD1 (6 bases). The germline CDR1 and CDR2 sequences are GTSNPN and SVGIG (reference sequence). CDR3 length: 13 amino acids. The V end was cut by 1 base, the J end by 2 bases, with 6 bases between. The CDR3 DNA sequence: TGTGCCTGGAGTGGGGACACCTACAATGAGCAGTTCTTC. This sequence encodes CAWSGDTYNEQFF.